Below are 31 T cell receptor beta chains sequenced from a single sample in a study of T cell repertoires in cytomegalovirus infection. Via MiXCR, TCRdb re-called the reads, giving one row per CDR3 protein. This table holds about 190,000 distinct CDR3 sequences, 28% found once. Sequencing was carried out using PBMCs. The source is a human donor in good health (CMV status not recorded). Some clones in this sample may be carry-over from other donors' samples.

Many counts were recorded for this clonotype. The chain couples TRBV7-2 to TRBJ1-2; D is undetermined. V lost 5 bases and J 0 bases, leaving 7 bases between the germline ends. This CDR3 has 13 amino acids. Per germline, CDR1 SGHTA and CDR2 FQGNSA. The CDR3 loop reads CASSPTANYGYTF. DNA for the CDR3: TGTGCCAGCAGCCCGACGGCTAACTATGGCTACACCTTC.

The sample holds many counts of this clonotype. This chain links TRBV6-5 with TRBJ2-2; 8 nucleotides agree with TRBD1. V shed 2 bases and J 6 bases; nucleotides not matched to a gene: 11. CDR3 length equals 17 residues. Looked up from germline, CDR1 is MNHEY and CDR2 is SVGAGI. The CDR3 DNA reads TGTGCCAGCAGTTACCGGGGACCCGGACAGGGCGCCGGGGAGCTGTTTTTT. It encodes CASSYRGPGQGAGELFF.

This clonotype was recorded a few times. The gene calls are TRBV9 and TRBJ1-5; D uncertain. Germline CDR1 SGDLS, CDR2 YYNGEE. V was shortened by 1 base and J by 6 bases, with 8 bases between the two germline ends. The CDR3 covers 13 residues. The CDR3, as DNA: TGTGCCAGCAGCGTATCTACAAGTCAGCCCCAGCATTTT. Translated, it gives CASSVSTSQPQHF.

This clonotype was detected ten times or more. Here the CDR3 DNA reads TGTGCCAGCAGCCCCGGGATATACACCGGGGAGCTGTTTTTT. This codes for CASSPGIYTGELFF. The chain links TRBV12-3 or TRBV12-4 to TRBJ2-2; D perhaps matches TRBD2 (5 bases). The CDR3 totals 14 residues. Trimming removed 6 bases at V and 3 bases at J, with 11 bases between.

This clonotype showed up many times. The chain combines TRBV7-2 with TRBJ1-2; D is unclear. The CDR3 contains 15 residues. The V gene's germline CDR1 is SGHTA and CDR2 FQGNSA. The V gene lost 5 bases and the J gene lost 0 bases, with 13 bases spanning the gap. The CDR3 bases are TGTGCCAGCAGCCCCACGGCGAATTCTAACTATGGCTACACCTTC. Amino acid sequence: CASSPTANSNYGYTF. The variable domain in full, completed from reference TRBV7-2 and TRBJ1-2, reads GAGVSQSPSNKVTEKGKDVELRCDPISGHTALYWYRQSLGQGLEFLIYFQGNSAPDKSGLPSDRFSAERTGGSVSTLTIQRTQQEDSAVYLCASSPTANSNYGYTFGSGTRLTVV.

The V call is TRBV4-3, the J call TRBJ1-1; a weak D match, TRBD1 (5 bases). Trimming removed 2 bases from V and 0 bases from J, with 13 bases in between. The CDR3 covers 16 residues. CDR1 is LGHNA and CDR2 is YSLEER in the germline V gene. The chain's CDR3 is CASSQRDWSMNTEAFF. The CDR3 DNA is TGCGCCAGCAGCCAACGGGACTGGAGCATGAACACTGAAGCTTTCTTT.

This clonotype came up once. CDR3 loop: CASSSVLSEAFF. The CDR3 coding sequence is TGTGCCAGCAGCAGTGTTCTGAGTGAAGCTTTCTTT. This chain connects TRBV12-3 or TRBV12-4 to TRBJ1-1, with D unclear. Trimming pared 6 bases from V and 7 bases from J, leaving 12 bases between. The CDR3 is made up of 12 amino acids.

This clonotype was detected once. The V call is TRBV6-1, the J call TRBJ2-3; D unclear. This CDR3 region has 11 residues. CDR1 and CDR2 (germline): MNHNS, SASEGT. The CDR3 is CATTETDTQYF. CDR3 DNA: TGTGCAACAACGGAGACAGATACGCAGTATTTT.

V is TRBV6-5 and J is TRBJ1-2; the match to TRBD1 covers 9 bases. V lost 0 bases, J lost 5 bases, and 4 bases stayed unmatched. The V gene's germline CDR1 is MNHEY and CDR2 SVGAGI. This CDR3 spans 15 amino acids. This CDR3 reads CASSYSPGQGYGYTF. In DNA, the CDR3 is TGTGCCAGCAGTTACTCGCCGGGACAGGGATATGGCTACACCTTC.

This clonotype was recorded a few times. This chain links TRBV7-2 with TRBJ1-1; TRBD1 aligns across 8 bases. From germline, CDR1 is SGHTA and CDR2 FQGNSA. The CDR3 has 16 residues. After removal of 1 base from V and 8 bases from J, the junction contained 12 bases not matched to a gene. The CDR3 sequence: CASSLVGTDRVREAFF. CDR3 bases: TGTGCCAGCAGCTTAGTGGGAACGGACAGGGTTAGAGAAGCTTTCTTT.

This sequence joins TRBV19 and TRBJ2-7; possibly TRBD1 for D (6 bases). V dropped 6 bases and J dropped 3 bases, with 12 bases sitting between them. Per the germline V gene, CDR1 is LNHDA and CDR2 is SQIVND (reference sequence). The CDR3 spans 13 residues. Written as DNA, the CDR3 is TGTGCCAGTAGCCGACAGGCCCTCTACGAGCAGTACTTC. Its protein product is CASSRQALYEQYF.

Only a few counts were recorded for this clonotype. The chain recombines TRBV7-2 with TRBJ1-1; the match to TRBD1 covers 11 bases. Germline V lookup: CDR1 SGHTA, CDR2 FQGNSA. This CDR3 is built from 15 residues. The CDR3 sequence is CAKTPGTGGNTEAFF. The DNA of the CDR3 is TGTGCGAAAACGCCGGGGACAGGGGGGAACACTGAAGCTTTCTTT.

Here the CDR3 reads CASSRPGVAGELFF. The DNA for the CDR3 is TGTGCCAGCAGCCGCCCGGGAGTTGCCGGGGAGCTGTTTTTT. The chain carries TRBV7-2 and TRBJ2-2; D is possibly TRBD2 (6 bases). CDR1 and CDR2 (germline): SGHTA, FQGNSA. The CDR3 is made up of 14 amino acids. The ends were cut back, 5 bases at V and 6 bases at J, with 13 bases in the middle.

V usage is TRBV12-3 or TRBV12-4 and J usage is TRBJ1-2; 7 positions match TRBD1. V lost 4 bases and J lost 4; bases outside the gene matches: 6. The CDR3 is 14 residues long. The CDR3 DNA sequence: TGTGCCAGCAGTTCGGAGGGGGCGAGCTATGGCTACACCTTC. Translating it yields CASSSEGASYGYTF.

V is TRBV10-2 and J is TRBJ2-7, with D unclear. CDR1 and CDR2 (germline): WSHSY, SAAADI. V lost 4 bases and J lost 0, with 4 bases in between. The CDR3 length is 12 residues. The CDR3 sequence: CASSVNSYEQYF. The CDR3 DNA reads as TGCGCCAGCAGTGTGAACTCCTACGAGCAGTACTTC.

V is TRBV6-6 and J is TRBJ2-7, with 8 bases fitting TRBD2. V lost 0 bases, J lost 5 bases, and 12 bases stayed unmatched. There are 17 residues in the CDR3. CDR1 and CDR2 (germline): MNHNY, SVGAGI (reference sequence). Here the CDR3 DNA reads TGTGCCAGCAGTTACTCCGGGTCGGGGGGGCCGGTACACGAGCAGTACTTC. It is translated as CASSYSGSGGPVHEQYF.

The gene calls are TRBV18 and TRBJ1-1, with TRBD1 matching over 8 bases. J gave up 3 bases and V 3 bases, and 6 bases lay outside the gene matches. CDR3 length: 15 amino acids. The V gene's germline CDR1 is KGHSH and CDR2 LQKENI. CDR3 in amino acids: CASSPGQGLDTEAFF. The CDR3 DNA sequence: TGTGCCAGCTCACCCGGACAGGGATTGGACACTGAAGCTTTCTTT.

This clonotype was recorded a few times. The chain links TRBV11-2 to TRBJ1-1; D call uncertain. From germline, CDR1 is SGHAT and CDR2 FQNNGV. The V and J ends lost 1 base and 0 bases respectively, with 15 bases between them. This CDR3 comprises 17 residues. The CDR3 sequence is CASSLGITGRLNTEAFF. Written as DNA, the CDR3 is TGTGCCAGCAGCTTAGGAATCACGGGCAGGCTGAACACTGAAGCTTTCTTT.

The J gene is TRBJ1-1, the V gene TRBV20-1, with D tentatively TRBD1 (5 bases). The CDR3 covers 16 residues. Germline loops: CDR1 DFQATT, CDR2 SNEGSKA (reference sequence). The V and J ends lost 0 bases and 0 bases respectively, with 14 bases between them. In DNA, the CDR3 is TGCAGTGCTAGAGATGATGGGGCAGTTTTGAACACTGAAGCTTTCTTT. The encoded protein is CSARDDGAVLNTEAFF.

This clonotype was counted only a few times. The V call is TRBV7-3, the J call TRBJ1-1; 11 nucleotides agree with TRBD1. J was trimmed by 0 bases and V by 0 bases; bases with no gene match: 0. The CDR3 sequence is 16 residues long. Germline values: CDR1 SGHTA, CDR2 FQGTGA. CDR3 in DNA: TGTGCCAGCAGCTTAACGGGACAGGGGGTGAACACTGAAGCTTTCTTT. Amino acid sequence: CASSLTGQGVNTEAFF.

The genes are TRBV27 and TRBJ2-1; TRBD2 matches at 10 bases. The CDR3 extends over 15 amino acids. The V gene end was trimmed by 3 bases and the J gene end by 10 bases; junction bases not matched to a gene: 9. Germline V CDR1 and CDR2: MNHEY, SMNVEV (reference sequence). The CDR3 loop reads CASSFGRASGGEQFF. The CDR3 DNA reads TGTGCCAGCAGTTTTGGGAGGGCTAGCGGGGGAGAGCAGTTCTTC.

The chain links TRBV11-2 to TRBJ1-5; tentatively, D is TRBD1 (6 bases). The germline V and J ends were trimmed by 5 bases and 5 bases, with 13 bases remaining between them. The CDR3 is 14 residues long. Germline CDR1 and CDR2: SGHAT and FQNNGV. CDR3 nucleotide sequence: TGTGCCAGCAGCCTAGGGGCAGGGGATCAGCCCCAGCATTTT. Its protein product is CASSLGAGDQPQHF.

This clonotype occurred once. This sequence joins TRBV9 and TRBJ1-2, with 8 bases matching TRBD1. J was trimmed by 0 bases and V by 6 bases; bases with no gene match: 13. CDR1 and CDR2 (germline): SGDLS, YYNGEE. The CDR3 runs 17 residues. The CDR3 is CASTEGGTGEANYGYTF. The CDR3 bases are TGTGCCAGCACAGAAGGCGGGACAGGAGAAGCTAACTATGGCTACACCTTC. The full variable domain, completed using reference TRBV9 and TRBJ1-2, is DSGVTQTPKHLITATGQRVTLRCSPRSGDLSVYWYQQSLDQGLQFLIQYYNGEERAKGNILERFSAQQFPDLHSELNLSSLELGDSALYFCASTEGGTGEANYGYTFGSGTRLTVV.

This clonotype was found a few times. This chain links TRBV12-3 or TRBV12-4 with TRBJ2-3; the match to TRBD1 covers 8 bases. V lost 5 bases to trimming and J lost 2 bases; unmatched junction nucleotides: 6. The CDR3 contains 15 residues. The CDR3 coding sequence is TGTGCCAGCAGTCTAAGCAGGGGGCACACAGATACGCAGTATTTT. This sequence encodes CASSLSRGHTDTQYF.

The CDR3 loop reads CASSQGSRGRAFF. For the CDR3, the DNA is TGTGCCAGCAGCCAAGGGAGCAGGGGGCGAGCTTTCTTT. The rearrangement links TRBV11-2 to TRBJ1-1; TRBD1 matches 8 bases. The CDR3 runs to 13 residues. Germline CDR1 and CDR2: SGHAT and FQNNGV. With 5 bases clipped from V and 10 bases from J, the junction kept 9 bases outside the gene matches.

A word on this clonotype: A junction end diverges from the germline sequence, so it may reflect a read error. The chain joins TRBV6-2 or TRBV6-3 to TRBJ2-1; no clear D gene. The CDR3 is made up of 15 amino acids. Looked up from germline, CDR1 is MNHEY and CDR2 is SVGEGT. The CDR3 here is CASTVTPNSYNEQFF. The CDR3 nucleotides read TGTGCCAGCACTGTTACCCCTAACAGTTACAATGAGCAATTCTTC.

In this sample, this clonotype turned up many times. The junction differs from germline at one of its ends, possibly a read error. The chain is built from TRBV7-2 and TRBJ2-6; D unclear. Per the germline V gene, CDR1 is SGHTA and CDR2 is FQGNSA. CDR3 length: 13 amino acids. This CDR3 is CASSLAGANVLTF. The CDR3 DNA reads TGTGCCAGCAGTTTAGCTGGGGCCAACGTCCTGACTTTC.

This clonotype was seen a few times. The genes are TRBV6-1 and TRBJ2-7; TRBD2 matches 13 bases. Germline values: CDR1 MNHNS, CDR2 SASEGT. V lost 3 bases and J lost 2; bases outside the gene matches: 4. The CDR3 has 16 amino acids. The CDR3 region has the DNA TGTGCCAGCAGTGACGAGGGACTAGCGGGACCCTACGAGCAGTACTTC. Its protein product is CASSDEGLAGPYEQYF.

A note on this clonotype: This may come from a read error, since a much larger clone is one base off. The chain joins TRBV7-9 to TRBJ2-1; D gene uncertain. Looked up from germline, CDR1 is SEHNR and CDR2 is FQNEAQ (reference sequence). This CDR3 has 14 residues. V dropped 5 bases and J dropped 0 bases, with 8 bases sitting between them. CDR3 DNA: TGTGCCAGCAGCGACGGGTCCTCCTACAATGAGCAGTTCTTC. Protein product: CASSDGSSYNEQFF. The whole variable domain, remainder taken from reference TRBV7-9 and TRBJ2-1, is DTGVSQNPRHKITKRGQNVTFRCDPISEHNRLYWYRQTLGQGPEFLTYFQNEAQLEKSRLLSDRFSAERPKGSFSTLEIQRTEQGDSAMYLCASSDGSSYNEQFFGPGTRLTVL.

This clonotype was counted a single time. This chain uses TRBV7-8 with TRBJ1-1, with D maybe TRBD1 (5 bases). V was pared by 1 base and J by 6 bases, with 12 bases between. In germline, CDR1 is SGHVS, CDR2 FQNEAQ. The CDR3 totals 14 residues. The CDR3: CASSLVQEMAEAFF. CDR3 in DNA: TGTGCCAGCAGCTTAGTACAGGAAATGGCTGAAGCTTTCTTT.

Points on this clonotype: A much bigger clone sits one base away, suggesting this may be a read error. The conserved phenylalanine or tryptophan normally closing the CDR3 is absent here, so this likely arose from a read error. V is TRBV7-2 and J is TRBJ1-5, with D unclear. The CDR3 consists of 14 residues. Trimming stripped 5 bases from V and 5 bases from J, with 13 bases between. Germline CDR1 SGHTA, CDR2 FQGNSA. For the CDR3, the DNA is TGTGCCAGCAGCCTCCGGGGAGGCCATCAGCCCCAGCATATT. Translated: CASSLRGGHQPQHI.